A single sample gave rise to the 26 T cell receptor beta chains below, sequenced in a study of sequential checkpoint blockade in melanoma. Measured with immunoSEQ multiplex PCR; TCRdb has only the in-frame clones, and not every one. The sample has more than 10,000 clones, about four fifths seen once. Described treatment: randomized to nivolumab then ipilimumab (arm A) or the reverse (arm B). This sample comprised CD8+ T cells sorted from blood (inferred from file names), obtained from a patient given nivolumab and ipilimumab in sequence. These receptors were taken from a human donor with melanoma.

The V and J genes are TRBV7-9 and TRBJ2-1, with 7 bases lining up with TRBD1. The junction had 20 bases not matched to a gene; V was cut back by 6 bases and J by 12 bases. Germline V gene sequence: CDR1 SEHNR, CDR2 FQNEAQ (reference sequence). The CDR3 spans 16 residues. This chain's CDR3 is CASSQGGQVLSYGQFF. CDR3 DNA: TGTGCCAGCAGTCAGGGTGGACAGGTCCTCTCTTACGGGCAGTTCTTC.

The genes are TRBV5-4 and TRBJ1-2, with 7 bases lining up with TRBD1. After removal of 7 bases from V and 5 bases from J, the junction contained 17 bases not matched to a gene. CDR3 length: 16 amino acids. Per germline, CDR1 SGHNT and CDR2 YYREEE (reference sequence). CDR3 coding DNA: TGTGCCAGCGTACCAGACCTGACAGGGTCGAGTTATGGCTACACCTTC. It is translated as CASVPDLTGSSYGYTF.

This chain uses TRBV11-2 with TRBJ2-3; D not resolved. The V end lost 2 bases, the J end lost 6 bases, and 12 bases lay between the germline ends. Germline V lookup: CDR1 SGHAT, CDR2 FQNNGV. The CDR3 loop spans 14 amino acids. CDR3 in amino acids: CASSLSPTRDTQYF. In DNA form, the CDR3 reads TGTGCCAGCAGCTTATCGCCCACCAGGGATACGCAGTATTTT. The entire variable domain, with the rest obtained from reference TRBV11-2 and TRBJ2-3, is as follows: EAGVAQSPRYKIIEKRQSVAFWCNPISGHATLYWYQQILGQGPKLLIQFQNNGVVDDSQLPKDRFSAERLKGVDSTLKIQPAKLEDSAVYLCASSLSPTRDTQYFGPGTRLTVL.

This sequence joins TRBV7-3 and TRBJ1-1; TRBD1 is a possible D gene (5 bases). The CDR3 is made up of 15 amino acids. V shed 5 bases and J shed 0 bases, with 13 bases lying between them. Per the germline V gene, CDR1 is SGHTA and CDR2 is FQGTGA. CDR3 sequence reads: CASSPDTGLNTEAFF. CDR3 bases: TGTGCCAGCAGCCCGGACACCGGCTTGAACACTGAAGCTTTCTTT.

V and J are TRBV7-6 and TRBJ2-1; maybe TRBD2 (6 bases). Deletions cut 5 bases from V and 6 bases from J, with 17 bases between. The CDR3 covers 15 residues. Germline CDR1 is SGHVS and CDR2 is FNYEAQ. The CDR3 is CASSLFGRDANEQFF. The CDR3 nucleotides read TGTGCCAGCAGCCTGTTCGGGAGAGATGCCAATGAGCAGTTCTTC.

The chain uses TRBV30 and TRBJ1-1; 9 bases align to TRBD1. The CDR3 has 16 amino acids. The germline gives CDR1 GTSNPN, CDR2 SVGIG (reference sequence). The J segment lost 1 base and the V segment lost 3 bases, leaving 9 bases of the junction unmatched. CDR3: CAWRDLKQGANTEAFF. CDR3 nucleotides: TGTGCCTGGAGGGACCTTAAACAGGGGGCGAACACTGAAGCTTTCTTT.

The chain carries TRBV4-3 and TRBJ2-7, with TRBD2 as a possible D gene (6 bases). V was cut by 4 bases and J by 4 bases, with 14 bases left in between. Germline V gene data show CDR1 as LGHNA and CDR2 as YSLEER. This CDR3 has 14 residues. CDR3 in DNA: TGCGCCAGCAGCCGTGAGGGTGGGGGGTACGAGCAGTACTTC. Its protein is CASSREGGGYEQYF.

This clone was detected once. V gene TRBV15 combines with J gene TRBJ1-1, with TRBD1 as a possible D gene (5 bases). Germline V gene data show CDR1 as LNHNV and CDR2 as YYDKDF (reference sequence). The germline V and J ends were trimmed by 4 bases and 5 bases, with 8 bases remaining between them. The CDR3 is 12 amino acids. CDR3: CATSNRGTEAFF. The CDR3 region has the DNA TGTGCCACCAGCAATCGGGGGACTGAAGCTTTCTTT.

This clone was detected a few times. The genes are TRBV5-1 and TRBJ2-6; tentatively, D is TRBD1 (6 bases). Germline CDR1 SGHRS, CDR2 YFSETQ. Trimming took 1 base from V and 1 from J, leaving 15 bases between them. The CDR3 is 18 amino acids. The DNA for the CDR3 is TGCGCCAGCAGCTTGACGACAGGTTACCCTTCTGGGGCCAACGTCCTGACTTTC. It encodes CASSLTTGYPSGANVLTF.

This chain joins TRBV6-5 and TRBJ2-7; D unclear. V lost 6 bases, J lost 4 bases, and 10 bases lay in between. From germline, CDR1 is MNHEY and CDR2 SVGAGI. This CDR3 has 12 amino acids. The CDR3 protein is CASSQRGYEQYF. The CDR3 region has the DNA TGTGCCAGCAGCCAGAGAGGATACGAGCAGTACTTC.

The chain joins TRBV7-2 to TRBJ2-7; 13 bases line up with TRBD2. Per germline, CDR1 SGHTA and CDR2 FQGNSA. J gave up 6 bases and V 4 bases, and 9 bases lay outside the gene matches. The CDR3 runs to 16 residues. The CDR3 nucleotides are TGTGCCAGCAGCTCGGGACTAGCGGGATTACCAAGCGAGCAGTACTTC. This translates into CASSSGLAGLPSEQYF. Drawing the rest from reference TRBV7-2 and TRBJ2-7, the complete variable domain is GAGVSQSPSNKVTEKGKDVELRCDPISGHTALYWYRQSLGQGLEFLIYFQGNSAPDKSGLPSDRFSAERTGGSVSTLTIQRTQQEDSAVYLCASSSGLAGLPSEQYFGPGTRLTVT.

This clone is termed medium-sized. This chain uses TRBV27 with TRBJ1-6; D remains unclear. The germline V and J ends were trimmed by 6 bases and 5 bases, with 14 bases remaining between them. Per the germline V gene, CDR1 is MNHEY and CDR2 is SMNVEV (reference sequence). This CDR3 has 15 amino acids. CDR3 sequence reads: CASSVGPGNNSPLHF. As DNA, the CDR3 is TGTGCCAGCAGCGTAGGCCCCGGGAATAATTCACCCCTCCACTTT.

This chain's CDR3 is CASSQAPEGSYEQYF. The CDR3 DNA reads as TGTGCCAGCAGCCAAGCCCCTGAGGGTTCCTACGAGCAGTACTTC. The chain recombines TRBV4-2 with TRBJ2-7, with D perhaps TRBD2 (5 bases). The germline V gene encodes CDR1 LGHNA and CDR2 YNFKEQ. Deletions cut 1 base from V and 1 base from J, with 11 bases between. The CDR3 spans 15 residues.

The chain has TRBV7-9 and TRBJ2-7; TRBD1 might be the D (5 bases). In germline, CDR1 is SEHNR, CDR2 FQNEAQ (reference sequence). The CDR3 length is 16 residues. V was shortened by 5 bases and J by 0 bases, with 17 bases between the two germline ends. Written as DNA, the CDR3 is TGTGCCAGCAGCCCCCGGACATCCCAAGGCTCCTACGAGCAGTACTTC. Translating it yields CASSPRTSQGSYEQYF. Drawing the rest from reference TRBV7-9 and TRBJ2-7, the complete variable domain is DTGVSQNPRHKITKRGQNVTFRCDPISEHNRLYWYRQTLGQGPEFLTYFQNEAQLEKSRLLSDRFSAERPKGSFSTLEIQRTEQGDSAMYLCASSPRTSQGSYEQYFGPGTRLTVT.

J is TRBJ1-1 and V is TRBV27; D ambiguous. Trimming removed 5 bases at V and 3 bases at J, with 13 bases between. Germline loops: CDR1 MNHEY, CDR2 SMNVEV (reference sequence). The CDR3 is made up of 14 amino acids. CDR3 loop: CASSRGQPYTEAFF. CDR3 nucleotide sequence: TGTGCCAGCAGTCGAGGGCAGCCGTACACTGAAGCTTTCTTT.

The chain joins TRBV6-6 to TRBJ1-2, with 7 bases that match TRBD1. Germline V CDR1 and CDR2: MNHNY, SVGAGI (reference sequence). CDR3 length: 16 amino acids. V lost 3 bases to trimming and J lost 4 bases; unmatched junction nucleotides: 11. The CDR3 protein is CASSYSNRDSIYGYTF. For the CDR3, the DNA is TGTGCCAGCAGTTATAGCAACCGGGACAGCATCTATGGCTACACCTTC.

The CDR3 DNA reads as TGTGCCAGCACCTTTTGGGGAGAGACCATTCAGTACTTC. Protein sequence: CASTFWGETIQYF. V and J are TRBV13 and TRBJ2-4, with TRBD2 as a possible D gene (5 bases). Trimming shortened V by 7 bases and J by 9 bases, and 16 bases separated the two germline ends. The germline V gene has CDR1 PRHDT and CDR2 FYEKMQ (reference sequence). This CDR3 comprises 13 residues.

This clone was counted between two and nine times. The DNA of the CDR3 is TGTGCCAGCAGCATACCTACTAGCGGGAGTAGTACCGGGGAGCTGTTTTTT. This translates into CASSIPTSGSSTGELFF. The rearrangement links TRBV9 to TRBJ2-2, with 11 bases matching TRBD2. V was pared by 4 bases and J by 5 bases, with 10 bases of the junction left unmatched. Germline V lookup: CDR1 SGDLS, CDR2 YYNGEE. The CDR3 covers 17 residues.

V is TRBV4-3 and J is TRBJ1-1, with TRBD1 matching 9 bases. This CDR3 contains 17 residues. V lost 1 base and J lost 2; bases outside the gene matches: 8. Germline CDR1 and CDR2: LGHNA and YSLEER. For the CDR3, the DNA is TGCGCCAGCAGCCAAGGGGTGGGACAGGGAGGAAACACTGAAGCTTTCTTT. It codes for CASSQGVGQGGNTEAFF.

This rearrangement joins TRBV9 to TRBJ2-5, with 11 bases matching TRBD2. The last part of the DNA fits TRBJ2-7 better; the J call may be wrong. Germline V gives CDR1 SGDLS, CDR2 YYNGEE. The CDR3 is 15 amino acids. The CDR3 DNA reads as TGTGCCAGCAGCGTAGCCCTAGCGGGGGGCTACGAGCAGTACTTC. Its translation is CASSVALAGGYEQYF.

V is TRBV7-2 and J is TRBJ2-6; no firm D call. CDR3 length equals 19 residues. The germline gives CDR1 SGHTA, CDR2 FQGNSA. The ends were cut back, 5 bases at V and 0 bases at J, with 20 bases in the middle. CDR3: CASSRSAFWRNSGANVLTF. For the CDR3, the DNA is TGTGCCAGCAGCCGTTCCGCGTTCTGGCGGAACTCTGGGGCCAACGTCCTGACTTTC. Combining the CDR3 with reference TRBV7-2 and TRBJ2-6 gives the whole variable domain GAGVSQSPSNKVTEKGKDVELRCDPISGHTALYWYRQSLGQGLEFLIYFQGNSAPDKSGLPSDRFSAERTGGSVSTLTIQRTQQEDSAVYLCASSRSAFWRNSGANVLTFGAGSRLTVL.

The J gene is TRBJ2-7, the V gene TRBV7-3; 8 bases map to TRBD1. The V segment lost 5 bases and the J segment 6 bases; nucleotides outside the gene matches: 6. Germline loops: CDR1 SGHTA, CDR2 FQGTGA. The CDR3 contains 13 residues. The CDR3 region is CASSPGQGGEQYF. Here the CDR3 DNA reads TGTGCCAGCAGCCCTGGACAGGGTGGCGAGCAGTACTTC.

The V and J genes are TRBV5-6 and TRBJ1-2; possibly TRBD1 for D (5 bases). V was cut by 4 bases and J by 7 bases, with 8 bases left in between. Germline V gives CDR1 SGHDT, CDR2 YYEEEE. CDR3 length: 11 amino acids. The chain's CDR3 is CASSMDTGYTF. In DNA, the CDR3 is TGTGCCAGCAGCATGGACACTGGCTACACCTTC.

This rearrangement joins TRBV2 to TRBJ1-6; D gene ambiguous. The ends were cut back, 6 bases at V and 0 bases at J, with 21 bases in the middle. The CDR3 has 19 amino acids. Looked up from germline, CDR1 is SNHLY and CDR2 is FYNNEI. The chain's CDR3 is CASRDPREEGSSYNSPLHF. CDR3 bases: TGTGCCAGCAGAGACCCCCGGGAGGAGGGAAGCTCCTATAATTCACCCCTCCACTTT.

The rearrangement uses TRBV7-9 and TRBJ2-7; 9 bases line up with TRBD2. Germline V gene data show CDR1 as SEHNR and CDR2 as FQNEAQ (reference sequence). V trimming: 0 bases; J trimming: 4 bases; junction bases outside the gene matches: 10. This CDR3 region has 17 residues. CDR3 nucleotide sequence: TGTGCCAGCAGCTTAGCCGACTTTAGCGGGAGAGGGTACGAGCAGTACTTC. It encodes CASSLADFSGRGYEQYF.

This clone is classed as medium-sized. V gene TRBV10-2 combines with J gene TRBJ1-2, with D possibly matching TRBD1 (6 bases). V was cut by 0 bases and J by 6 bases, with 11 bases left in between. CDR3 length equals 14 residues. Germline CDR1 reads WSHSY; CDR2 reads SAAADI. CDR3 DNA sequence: TGCGCCAGCAGTGAGTCTACAGGGTTAGATGGCTACACCTTC. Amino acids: CASSESTGLDGYTF.